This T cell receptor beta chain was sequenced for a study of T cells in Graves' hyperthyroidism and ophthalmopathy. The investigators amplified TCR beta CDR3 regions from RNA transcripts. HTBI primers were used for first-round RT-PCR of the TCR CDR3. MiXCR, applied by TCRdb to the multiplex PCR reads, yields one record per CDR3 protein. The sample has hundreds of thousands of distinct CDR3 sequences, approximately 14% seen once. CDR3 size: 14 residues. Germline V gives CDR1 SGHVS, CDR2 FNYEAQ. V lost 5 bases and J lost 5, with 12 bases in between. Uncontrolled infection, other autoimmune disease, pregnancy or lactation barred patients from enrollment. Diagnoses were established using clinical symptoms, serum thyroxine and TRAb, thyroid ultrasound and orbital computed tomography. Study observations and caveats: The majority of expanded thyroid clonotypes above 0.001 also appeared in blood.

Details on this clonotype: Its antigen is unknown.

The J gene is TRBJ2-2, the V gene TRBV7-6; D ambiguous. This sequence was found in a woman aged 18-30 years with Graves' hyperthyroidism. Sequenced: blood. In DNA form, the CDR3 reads TGTGCCAGCAGCCCGGACGGGTATACCGGGGAGCTGTTTTTT. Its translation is CASSPDGYTGELFF.